The T cell receptor beta chain under discussion was sequenced for a study of T cell changes during pregnancy in multiple sclerosis. Generated by immunoSEQ multiplex PCR, the TCRdb table keeps only in-frame clones and is missing some. The table has more than 65,000 clones, about 89% seen once. The sequence came from a female donor with multiple sclerosis, enrolled in a pregnancy study. Specimen: peripheral blood, collected in the first trimester of pregnancy.

The CDR3 protein is CASRRNPGQGEKLFF. The CDR3 DNA reads as TGTGCCAGCAGAAGAAACCCGGGACAGGGCGAAAAACTGTTTTTT. The V gene is TRBV11-1, the J gene TRBJ1-4, with 9 bases fitting TRBD1. V gave up 6 bases and J gave up 8 bases; unmatched junction bases: 10. Germline CDR1 and CDR2: SGHAT and FQDESV (reference sequence). The CDR3 covers 15 residues.